The next 13 T cell receptor beta chains were all read from a single sample in a study of blood T cell repertoires in COVID-19. Profiling relied on immunoSEQ multiplex PCR, and the TCRdb table lists in-frame clones only, not all of them. The sample lists about 49,000 clones; about 85% were seen once. The specimen was peripheral blood. The receptors were sampled from a human donor in a cohort sampled during active COVID-19.

The rearrangement uses TRBV7-2 and TRBJ2-5; 10 bases are shared with TRBD2. Per the germline V gene, CDR1 is SGHTA and CDR2 is FQGNSA. The CDR3 is 18 residues long. The V segment lost 1 base and the J segment 4 bases; nucleotides outside the gene matches: 12. CDR3 amino acids: CASSLVPSGRGSGETQYF. The CDR3 nucleotides read TGTGCCAGCAGCTTAGTTCCTAGCGGGAGAGGGTCGGGAGAGACCCAGTACTTC.

The V call is TRBV6-5, the J call TRBJ2-5; D is unclear. The V end lost 4 bases, the J end lost 6 bases, and 6 bases lay between the germline ends. Per germline, CDR1 MNHEY and CDR2 SVGAGI. This CDR3 has 11 residues. Here the CDR3 DNA reads TGTGCCAGCAGTTTGGCTCAGACCCAGTACTTC. This codes for CASSLAQTQYF.

The chain joins TRBV11-2 to TRBJ1-3, with D possibly matching TRBD1 (5 bases). The CDR3 length is 18 residues. CDR1 and CDR2 (germline): SGHAT, FQNNGV. Trimming pared 5 bases from V and 8 bases from J, leaving 28 bases between. CDR3 in amino acids: CASSTPLGRGDLRDTIYF. For the CDR3, the DNA is TGTGCCAGCAGCACCCCATTAGGGCGGGGGGATTTACGGGACACCATATATTTT.

The chain links TRBV6-2 or TRBV6-3 to TRBJ2-2; 8 bases align to TRBD1. Trimming cost V 6 bases and J 5 bases; bases outside gene matches: 8. The germline V gene encodes CDR1 MNHEY and CDR2 SVGEGT. The CDR3 sequence is 15 residues long. The CDR3 DNA reads TGTGCCAGCAGCTTAGGGACAGGCGGAACCGGGGAGCTGTTTTTT. Encoded protein: CASSLGTGGTGELFF.

The chain recombines TRBV27 with TRBJ2-5; TRBD2 agrees at 8 bases. Germline-derived CDR1 and CDR2 are MNHEY and SMNVEV (reference sequence). V trimming: 2 bases; J trimming: 0 bases; junction bases outside the gene matches: 5. The CDR3 covers 16 residues. The CDR3 spells CASSLRAGVYQETQYF. The CDR3 nucleotides are TGTGCCAGCAGTTTAAGAGCGGGGGTGTACCAAGAGACCCAGTACTTC.

The V and J genes are TRBV7-6 and TRBJ1-1; 10 nucleotides align to TRBD1. Germline V gene lookup returns CDR1 SGHVS and CDR2 FNYEAQ. Losses at the gene ends were 0 bases for V and 7 bases for J; bases not matched to a gene: 14. This CDR3 spans 18 amino acids. As DNA, the CDR3 is TGTGCCAGCAGCTTAGCGCAGGGACAGGGGACGAGCGGGAATGAAGCTTTCTTT. Its translation: CASSLAQGQGTSGNEAFF.

V is TRBV19 and J is TRBJ1-2; TRBD1 matches 8 bases. The CDR3 is made up of 16 amino acids. Per germline, CDR1 LNHDA and CDR2 SQIVND (reference sequence). J lost 4 bases, V lost 11 bases, and 18 bases had no gene match. The CDR3 here is CASNYERQGSTYGYTF. In DNA form, the CDR3 reads TGTGCCTCAAACTACGAGAGACAGGGGTCTACCTATGGCTACACCTTC.

The chain couples TRBV18 to TRBJ2-1; 14 nucleotides agree with TRBD2. This CDR3 has 16 residues. The V and J ends lost 0 bases and 7 bases, in that order; junction bases with no gene match: 2. The germline gives CDR1 KGHSH, CDR2 LQKENI. The CDR3 region is CASSPPGLAGGNEQFF. The DNA for the CDR3 is TGTGCCAGCTCACCACCTGGACTAGCGGGAGGAAATGAGCAGTTCTTC.

The V gene is TRBV21-1, the J gene TRBJ2-3; the table gives TRBD2 as D, unverified against the DNA. TRBV21-1 represents a pseudogene. The CDR3 sequence is 19 residues long. DNA for the CDR3: TGTGCCAGCACCCCCCGGGACGAGGGACTAGCGGTTAGCACAGATACGCAGTATTTT. It is translated as CASTPRDEGLAVSTDTQYF.

The rearrangement joins TRBV19 to TRBJ1-4, with a possible D match to TRBD1 (6 bases). Between the trimmed V and J ends, which lost 6 bases and 7 bases, there was a span of 12 bases. Germline CDR1 LNHDA, CDR2 SQIVND (reference sequence). The CDR3 covers 13 residues. The CDR3 loop reads CASRQGRGEKLFF. Here the CDR3 DNA reads TGTGCCAGTAGACAGGGAAGAGGTGAAAAACTGTTTTTT. Full variable domain (outside the CDR3, taken from reference TRBV19 and TRBJ1-4): DGGITQSPKYLFRKEGQNVTLSCEQNLNHDAMYWYRQDPGQGLRLIYYSQIVNDFQKGDIAEGYSVSREKKESFPLTVTSAQKNPTAFYLCASRQGRGEKLFFGSGTQLSVL.

This clone was observed a handful of times. V is TRBV19 and J is TRBJ2-2; D not certain. The germline gives CDR1 LNHDA, CDR2 SQIVND (reference sequence). Between the trimmed V and J ends, which lost 3 bases and 2 bases, there was a span of 13 bases. This CDR3 is built from 16 residues. DNA for the CDR3: TGTGCCAGTAGTATCCCCTACTGGTCTAACACCGGGGAGCTGTTTTTT. It yields the protein CASSIPYWSNTGELFF.

The chain has TRBV11-2 and TRBJ2-2; D gene unclear. CDR1 and CDR2 (germline): SGHAT, FQNNGV. V was trimmed by 1 base and J by 1 base, leaving 4 bases between them. CDR3 size: 14 residues. CDR3 region: CASSLGQNTGELFF. The CDR3 DNA is TGTGCCAGCAGCTTAGGACAGAACACCGGGGAGCTGTTTTTT. Complete variable domain (other parts from reference TRBV11-2 and TRBJ2-2): EAGVAQSPRYKIIEKRQSVAFWCNPISGHATLYWYQQILGQGPKLLIQFQNNGVVDDSQLPKDRFSAERLKGVDSTLKIQPAKLEDSAVYLCASSLGQNTGELFFGEGSRLTVL.

The chain carries TRBV5-1 and TRBJ1-1, with 10 bases fitting TRBD1. The CDR3 runs to 16 residues. Germline CDR1 SGHRS, CDR2 YFSETQ. With V trimmed by 3 bases and J by 4 bases, 9 bases remained unmatched. CDR3 coding DNA: TGCGCCAGCAGCTCCACCGGGACAGGGGAGACCACTGAAGCTTTCTTT. This encodes CASSSTGTGETTEAFF.